This entry concerns a single T cell receptor beta chain. The CDR3 contains 12 residues. The ends were cut back, 6 bases at V and 3 bases at J, with 9 bases in the middle. Germline V gene sequence: CDR1 SGHVT, CDR2 SQSDAQ. The sample originates from a study of tumor-infiltrating lymphocytes in oesophageal squamous cell carcinoma. TCRdb ran MiXCR on the PCR reads and lists one entry per CDR3 protein. The repertoire holds about 10,000 distinct CDR3 sequences, with around three fifths as singletons. Sequencing was carried out using esophageal tumor tissue. This rearrangement joins TRBV7-4 to TRBJ2-7; D is perhaps TRBD1 (6 bases). The sequence came from a male donor with esophageal squamous cell carcinoma. CDR3 in DNA: TGTGCCAGCAGATCGGACAGCTACGAGCAGTACTTC. Translation gives CASRSDSYEQYF.